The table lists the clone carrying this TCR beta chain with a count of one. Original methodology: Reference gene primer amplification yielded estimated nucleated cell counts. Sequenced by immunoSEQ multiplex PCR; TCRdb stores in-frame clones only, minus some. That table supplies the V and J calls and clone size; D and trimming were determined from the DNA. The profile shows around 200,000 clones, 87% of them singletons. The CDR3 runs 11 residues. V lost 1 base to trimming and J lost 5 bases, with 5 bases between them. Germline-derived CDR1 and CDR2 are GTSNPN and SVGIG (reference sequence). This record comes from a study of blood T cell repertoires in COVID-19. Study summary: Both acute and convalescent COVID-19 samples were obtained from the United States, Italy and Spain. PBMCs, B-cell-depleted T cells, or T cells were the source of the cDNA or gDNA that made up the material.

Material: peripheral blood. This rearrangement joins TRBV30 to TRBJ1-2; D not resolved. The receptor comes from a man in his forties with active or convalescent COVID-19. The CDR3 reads CAWSGGYGYTF. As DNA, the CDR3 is TGTGCCTGGAGTGGAGGTTATGGCTACACCTTC.